One and the same sample provided the 3 T cell receptor beta chains below, sequenced in a study of blood T cell repertoires in COVID-19. TCRdb's copy holds only in-frame clones and misses some; the assay was immunoSEQ multiplex PCR. The sample carries around 200,000 clones, 70% to 90% recorded once. The specimen sequenced was peripheral blood. The receptors shown here come from a woman of 80 years or more with acute or convalescent COVID-19.

This clone was detected only once. The rearrangement links TRBV28 to TRBJ2-7; 9 positions agree with TRBD2. Looked up from germline, CDR1 is MDHEN and CDR2 is SYDVKM. The V gene end was trimmed by 2 bases and the J gene end by 4 bases; junction bases not matched to a gene: 12. The CDR3 has 17 amino acids. CDR3: CASSLRAGGPYKYEQYF. The CDR3, as DNA: TGTGCCAGCAGTTTACGGGCGGGAGGGCCCTATAAATACGAGCAGTACTTC.

V is TRBV5-5 and J is TRBJ2-1; maybe TRBD1 (6 bases). V was pared by 4 bases and J by 2 bases, with 13 bases between. This CDR3 contains 15 residues. CDR1 is SGHKS and CDR2 is YYEKEE in the germline V gene (reference sequence). The CDR3, as DNA: TGTGCCAGCAGCCGCCCGGACAGACCCTACAATGAGCAGTTCTTC. Translated, it gives CASSRPDRPYNEQFF.

The V call is TRBV24-1, the J call TRBJ1-5; 8 bases agree with TRBD1. Germline V gene sequence: CDR1 KGHDR, CDR2 SFDVKD. This CDR3 is 12 amino acids long. J gave up 6 bases and V 10 bases, and 4 bases lay outside the gene matches. CDR3 sequence: CATGQEGQPQHF. CDR3 DNA: TGTGCCACGGGACAGGAAGGTCAGCCCCAGCATTTT.